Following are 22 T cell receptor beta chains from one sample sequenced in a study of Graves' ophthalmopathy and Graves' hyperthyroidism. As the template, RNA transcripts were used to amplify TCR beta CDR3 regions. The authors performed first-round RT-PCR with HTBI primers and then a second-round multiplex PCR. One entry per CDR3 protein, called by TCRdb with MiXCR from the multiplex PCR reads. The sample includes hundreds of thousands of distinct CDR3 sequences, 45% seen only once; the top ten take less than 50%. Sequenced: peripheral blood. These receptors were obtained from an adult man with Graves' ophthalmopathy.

The CDR3 region is CASTWDNGGRYEQYF. The CDR3 nucleotides read TGTGCCAGCACCTGGGACAACGGGGGGCGATACGAGCAGTACTTC. The chain is built from TRBV2 and TRBJ2-7; a possible D gene is TRBD2 (7 bases). The germline V gene encodes CDR1 SNHLY and CDR2 FYNNEI. The CDR3 has 15 amino acids. V was pared by 7 bases and J by 4 bases, with 20 bases between. Filled out from reference TRBV2 and TRBJ2-7, the complete variable domain reads EPEVTQTPSHQVTQMGQEVILRCVPISNHLYFYWYRQILGQKVEFLVSFYNNEISEKSEIFDDQFSVERPDGSNFTLKIRSTKLEDSAMYFCASTWDNGGRYEQYFGPGTRLTVT.

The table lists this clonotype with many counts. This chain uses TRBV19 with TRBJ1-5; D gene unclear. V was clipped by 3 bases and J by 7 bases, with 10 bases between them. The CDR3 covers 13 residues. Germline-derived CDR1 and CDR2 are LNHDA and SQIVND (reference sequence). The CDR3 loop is CASSISREQPQHF. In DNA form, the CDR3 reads TGTGCCAGTAGTATTAGCCGGGAACAGCCCCAGCATTTT.

This CDR3 reads CSVSYMGGGEQYF. CDR3 bases: TGCAGCGTTTCCTATATGGGGGGTGGCGAGCAGTACTTC. The chain couples TRBV29-1 to TRBJ2-7, with a tentative D call TRBD2 (6 bases). V was clipped by 5 bases and J by 6 bases, with 17 bases between them. This CDR3 is built from 13 residues. Germline V lookup: CDR1 SQVTM, CDR2 ANQGSEA.

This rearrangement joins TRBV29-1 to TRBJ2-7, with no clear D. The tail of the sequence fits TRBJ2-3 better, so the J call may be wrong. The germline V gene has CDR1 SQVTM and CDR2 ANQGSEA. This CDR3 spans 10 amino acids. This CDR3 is CSAISDTQYF. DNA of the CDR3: TGCAGCGCCATTTCGGATACGCAGTATTTT.

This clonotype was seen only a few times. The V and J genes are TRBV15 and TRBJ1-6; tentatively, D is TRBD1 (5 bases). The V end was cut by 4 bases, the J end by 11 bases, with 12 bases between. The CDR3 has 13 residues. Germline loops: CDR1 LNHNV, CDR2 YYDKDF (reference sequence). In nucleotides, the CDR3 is TGTGCCACCAGCAAGGCAGGGTTGGCACCCCTCCACTTT. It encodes CATSKAGLAPLHF.

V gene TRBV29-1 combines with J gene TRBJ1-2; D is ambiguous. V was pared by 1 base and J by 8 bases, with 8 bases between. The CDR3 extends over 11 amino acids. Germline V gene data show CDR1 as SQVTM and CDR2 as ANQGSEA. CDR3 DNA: TGCAGCGTTGAAGGGTGGGGAGGCTACACCTTC. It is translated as CSVEGWGGYTF. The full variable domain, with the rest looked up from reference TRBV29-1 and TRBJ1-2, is SAVISQKPSRDICQRGTSLTIQCQVDSQVTMMFWYRQQPGQSLTLIATANQGSEATYESGFVIDKFPISRPNLTFSTLTVSNMSPEDSSIYLCSVEGWGGYTFGSGTRLTVV.

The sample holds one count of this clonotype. The CDR3 loop is CSAPQTHTEAFF. CDR3 DNA: TGCAGTGCTCCGCAAACACACACTGAAGCTTTCTTT. The chain has TRBV20-1 and TRBJ1-1; D is unclear. The CDR3 is 12 amino acids. Trimming stripped 5 bases from V and 3 bases from J, with 10 bases between. Per germline, CDR1 DFQATT and CDR2 SNEGSKA (reference sequence).

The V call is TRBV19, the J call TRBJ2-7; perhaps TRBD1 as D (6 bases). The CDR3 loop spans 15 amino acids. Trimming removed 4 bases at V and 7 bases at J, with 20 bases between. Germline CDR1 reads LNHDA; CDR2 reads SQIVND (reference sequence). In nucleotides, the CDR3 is TGTGCCAGTAGTAGCGACAGGCCCACTACGCGGGAGCAGTACTTC. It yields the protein CASSSDRPTTREQYF.

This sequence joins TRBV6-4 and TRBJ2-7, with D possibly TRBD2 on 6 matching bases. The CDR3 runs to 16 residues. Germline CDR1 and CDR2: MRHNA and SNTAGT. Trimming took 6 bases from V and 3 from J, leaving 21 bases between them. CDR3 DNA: TGTGCCAGCAGATCATTGGGACTTCTCACTTACTACGAGCAGTACTTC. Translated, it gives CASRSLGLLTYYEQYF.

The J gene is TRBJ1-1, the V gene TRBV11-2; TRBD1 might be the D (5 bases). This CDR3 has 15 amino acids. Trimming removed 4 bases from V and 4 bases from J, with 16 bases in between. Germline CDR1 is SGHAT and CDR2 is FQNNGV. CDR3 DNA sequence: TGTGCCAGCAGCTCACTCCAGGGTCGGAGCACTGAAGCTTTCTTT. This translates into CASSSLQGRSTEAFF.

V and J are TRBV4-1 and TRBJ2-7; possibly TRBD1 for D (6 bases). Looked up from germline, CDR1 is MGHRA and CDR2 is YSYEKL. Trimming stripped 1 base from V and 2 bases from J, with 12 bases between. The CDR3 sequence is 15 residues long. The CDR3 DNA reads TGCGCCAGCAGCCAAGGTCAGGGGACAACCTACGAGCAGTACTTC. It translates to CASSQGQGTTYEQYF.

In nucleotides, the CDR3 is TGTGCCATCAGTGAAAGGTGGGAGGCAGGGACTGGCTACACCTTC. Protein sequence: CAISERWEAGTGYTF. The V call is TRBV10-3, the J call TRBJ1-2, with D possibly being TRBD1 (5 bases). This CDR3 region has 15 residues. Germline assignment: CDR1 ENHRY and CDR2 SYGVKD. Trimming cost V 3 bases and J 7 bases, with 18 bases left between them.

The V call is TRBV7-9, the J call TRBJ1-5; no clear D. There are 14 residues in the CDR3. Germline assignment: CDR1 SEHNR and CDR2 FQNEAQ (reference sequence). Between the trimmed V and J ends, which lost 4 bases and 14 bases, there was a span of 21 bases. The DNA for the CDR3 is TGTGCCAGCAGCTCACTGGCGGGTCAGCCTTACGAGCATTTT. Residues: CASSSLAGQPYEHF.

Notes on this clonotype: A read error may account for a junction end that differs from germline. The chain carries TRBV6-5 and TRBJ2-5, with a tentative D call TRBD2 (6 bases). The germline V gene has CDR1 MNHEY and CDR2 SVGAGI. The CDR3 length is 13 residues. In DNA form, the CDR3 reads TGTGCCATCAGTCCTGGAGGGAAGGAGACCCAGTACTTC. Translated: CAISPGGKETQYF.

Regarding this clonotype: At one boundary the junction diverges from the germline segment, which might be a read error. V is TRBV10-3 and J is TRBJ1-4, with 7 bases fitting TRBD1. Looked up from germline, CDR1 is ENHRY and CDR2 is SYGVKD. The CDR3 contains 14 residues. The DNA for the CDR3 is TGTGCCATCAGAGGGGACAGTCGGGGGGAAAAACGGTTTTTT. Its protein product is CAIRGDSRGEKRFF.

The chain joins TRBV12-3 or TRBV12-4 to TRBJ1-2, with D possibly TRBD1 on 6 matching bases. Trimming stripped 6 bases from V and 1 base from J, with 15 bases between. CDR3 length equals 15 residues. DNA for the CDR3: TGTGCCAGCAGCGGACGGGGACACGATAACTATGGCTACACCTTC. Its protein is CASSGRGHDNYGYTF.

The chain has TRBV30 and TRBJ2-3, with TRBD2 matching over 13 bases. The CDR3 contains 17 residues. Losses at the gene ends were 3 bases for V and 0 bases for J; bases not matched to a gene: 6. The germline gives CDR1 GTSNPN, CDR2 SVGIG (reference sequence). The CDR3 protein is CAWSHGLAGVSTDTQYF. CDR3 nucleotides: TGTGCCTGGAGCCACGGACTAGCGGGAGTTAGCACAGATACGCAGTATTTT.

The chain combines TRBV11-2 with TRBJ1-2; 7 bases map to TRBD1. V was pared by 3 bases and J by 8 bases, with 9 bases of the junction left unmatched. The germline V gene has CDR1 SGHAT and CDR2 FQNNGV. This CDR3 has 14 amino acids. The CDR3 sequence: CASSFGQAGGGYTF. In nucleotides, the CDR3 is TGTGCCAGCAGCTTCGGACAGGCCGGAGGGGGCTACACCTTC. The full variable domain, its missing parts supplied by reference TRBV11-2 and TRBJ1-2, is EAGVAQSPRYKIIEKRQSVAFWCNPISGHATLYWYQQILGQGPKLLIQFQNNGVVDDSQLPKDRFSAERLKGVDSTLKIQPAKLEDSAVYLCASSFGQAGGGYTFGSGTRLTVV.

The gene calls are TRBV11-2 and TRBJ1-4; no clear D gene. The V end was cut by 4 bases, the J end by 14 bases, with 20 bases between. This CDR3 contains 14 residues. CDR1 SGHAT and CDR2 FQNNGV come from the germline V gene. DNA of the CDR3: TGTGCCAGCAGCTCTCTGGTCCAACCCAATTTTCTGTTTTTT. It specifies CASSSLVQPNFLFF.

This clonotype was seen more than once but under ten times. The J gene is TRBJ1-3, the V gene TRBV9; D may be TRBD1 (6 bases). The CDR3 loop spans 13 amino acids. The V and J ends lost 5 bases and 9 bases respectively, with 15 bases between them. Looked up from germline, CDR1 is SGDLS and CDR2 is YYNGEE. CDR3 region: CASRQGQTSTIYF. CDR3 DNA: TGTGCCAGCAGGCAAGGACAGACTTCCACCATATATTTT.

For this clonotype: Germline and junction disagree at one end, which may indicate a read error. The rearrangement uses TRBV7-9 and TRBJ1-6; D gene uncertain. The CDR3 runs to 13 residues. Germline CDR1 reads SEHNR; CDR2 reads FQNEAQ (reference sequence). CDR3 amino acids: CASSQVTNSPLHF. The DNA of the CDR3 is TGCGCCAGCAGCCAAGTAACCAATTCACCCCTCCACTTT.

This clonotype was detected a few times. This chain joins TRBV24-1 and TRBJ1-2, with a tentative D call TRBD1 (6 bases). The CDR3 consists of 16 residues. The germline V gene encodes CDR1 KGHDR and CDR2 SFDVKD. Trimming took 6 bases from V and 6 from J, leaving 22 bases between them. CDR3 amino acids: CATSSPEDRPGHGYTF. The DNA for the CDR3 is TGTGCCACCAGTTCTCCTGAGGACAGACCAGGTCATGGCTACACCTTC.